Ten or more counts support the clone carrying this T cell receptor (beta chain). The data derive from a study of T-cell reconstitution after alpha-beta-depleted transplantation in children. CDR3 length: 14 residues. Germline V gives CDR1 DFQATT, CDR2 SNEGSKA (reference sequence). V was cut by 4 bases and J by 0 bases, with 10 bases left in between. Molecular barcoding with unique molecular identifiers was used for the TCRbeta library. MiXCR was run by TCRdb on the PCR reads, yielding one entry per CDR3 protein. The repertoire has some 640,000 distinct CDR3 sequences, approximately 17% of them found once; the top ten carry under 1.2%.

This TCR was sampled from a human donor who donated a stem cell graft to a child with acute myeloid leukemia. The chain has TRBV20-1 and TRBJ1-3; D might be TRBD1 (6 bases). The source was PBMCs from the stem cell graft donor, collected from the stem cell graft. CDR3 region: CSAIRQVSGNTIYF. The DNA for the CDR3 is TGCAGTGCTATAAGACAGGTCTCTGGAAACACCATATATTTT.